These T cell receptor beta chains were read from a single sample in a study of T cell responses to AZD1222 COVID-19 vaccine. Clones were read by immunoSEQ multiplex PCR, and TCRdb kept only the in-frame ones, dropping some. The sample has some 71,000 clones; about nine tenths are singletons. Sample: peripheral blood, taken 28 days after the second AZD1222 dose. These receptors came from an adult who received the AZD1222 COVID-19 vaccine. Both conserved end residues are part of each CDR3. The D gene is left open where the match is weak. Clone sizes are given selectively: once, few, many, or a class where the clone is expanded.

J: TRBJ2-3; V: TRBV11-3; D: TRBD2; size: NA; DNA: TGTGCCAGCAGCTTAGATCTTTCTAGCGGATACACAGATACGCAGTATTTT; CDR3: CASSLDLSSGYTDTQYF
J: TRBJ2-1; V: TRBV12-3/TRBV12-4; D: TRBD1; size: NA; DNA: TGTGCCAGCAGTAAGACAGGGTTAAATGAGCAGTTCTTC; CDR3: CASSKTGLNEQFF
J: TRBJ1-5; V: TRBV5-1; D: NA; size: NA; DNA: TGCGCCAGCAGCAGACAGTACAGGGACAATCAGCCCCAGCATTTT; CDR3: CASSRQYRDNQPQHF
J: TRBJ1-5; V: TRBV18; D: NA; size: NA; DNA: TGTGCCAGCTCACCAGGGCTTAGCAATCAGCCCCAGCATTTT; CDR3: CASSPGLSNQPQHF
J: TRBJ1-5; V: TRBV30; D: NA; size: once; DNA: TGTGCCTGGAGTGTACCGGACGGGTATAGCAATCAGCCCCAGCATTTT; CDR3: CAWSVPDGYSNQPQHF
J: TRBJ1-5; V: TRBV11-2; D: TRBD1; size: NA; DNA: TGTGCCAGCAGCTTAGGAGGACAGGGGTTTCAGCCCCAGCATTTT; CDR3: CASSLGGQGFQPQHF
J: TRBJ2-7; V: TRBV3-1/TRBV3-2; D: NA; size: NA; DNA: TGTGCCAGCAGCCAAGTGGCGACCGAGCAGTACTTC; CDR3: CASSQVATEQYF
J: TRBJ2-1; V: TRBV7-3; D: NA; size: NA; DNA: TGTGCCAGCAGCGCCGGGGCGGTCAATGAGCAGTTCTTC; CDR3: CASSAGAVNEQFF
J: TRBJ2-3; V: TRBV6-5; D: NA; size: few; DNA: TGTGCCAGCAGTTACTCGATCCCGGGAGCGGCAGATACGCAGTATTTT; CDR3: CASSYSIPGAADTQYF
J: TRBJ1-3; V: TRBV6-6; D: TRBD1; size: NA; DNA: TGTGCCAGCAGCATTAACAGGGGGCTTGGAAACACCATATATTTT; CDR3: CASSINRGLGNTIYF
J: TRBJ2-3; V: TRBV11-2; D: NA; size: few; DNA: TGTGCCAGCAGCTTAGTGGTGGGAGGCACAGATACGCAGTATTTT; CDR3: CASSLVVGGTDTQYF
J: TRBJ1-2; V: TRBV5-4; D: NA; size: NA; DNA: TGTGCCAGCAGCTCGTCGAAAAATTTTGGCTACACCTTC; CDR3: CASSSSKNFGYTF
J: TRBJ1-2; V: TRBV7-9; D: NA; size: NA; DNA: TGTGCCAGCAGCTCTAACAGCTCCCGTAACTATGGCTACACCTTC; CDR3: CASSSNSSRNYGYTF
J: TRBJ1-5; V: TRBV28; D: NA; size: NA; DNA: TGTGCCAGCAGTTTAGACCCTGCGAGCAATCAGCCCCAGCATTTT; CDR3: CASSLDPASNQPQHF
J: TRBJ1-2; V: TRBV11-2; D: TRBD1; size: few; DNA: TGTGCCAGCAGCTCGTCTCGGAGACAGGGGGCGTACGGGGGCTACACCTTC; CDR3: CASSSSRRQGAYGGYTF
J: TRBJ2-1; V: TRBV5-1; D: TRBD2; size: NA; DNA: TGCGCCAGCAGCAGGGGTAGCGGGGTCTACAATGAGCAGTTCTTC; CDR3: CASSRGSGVYNEQFF
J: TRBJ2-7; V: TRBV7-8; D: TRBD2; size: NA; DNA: TGTGCCAGCAGCTTAGTGGGGGGGTTCAGCTCCTACGAGCAGTACTTC; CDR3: CASSLVGGFSSYEQYF
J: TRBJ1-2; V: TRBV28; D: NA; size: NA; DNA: TGTGCCAGCAGTTTAGGGCCCCCTCTCTTTGGCTACACCTTC; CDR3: CASSLGPPLFGYTF
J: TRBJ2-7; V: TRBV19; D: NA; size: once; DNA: TGTGCCAGTAGCAAGGCAGGGGAGCAGTACGAGCAGTACTTC; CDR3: CASSKAGEQYEQYF
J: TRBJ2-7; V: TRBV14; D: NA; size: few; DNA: TGTGCCAGCAGCCTGGGACCCTACAGGGTCTACGAGCAGTACTTC; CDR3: CASSLGPYRVYEQYF
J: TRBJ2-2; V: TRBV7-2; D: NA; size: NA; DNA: TGTGCCAGCAGCTTAGAGGCGGTCGGATTGAACACCGGGGAGCTGTTTTTT; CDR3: CASSLEAVGLNTGELFF
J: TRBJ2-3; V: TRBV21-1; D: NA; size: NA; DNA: TGTGCCAGCAGCAGGGTAAATACGCAGTATTTT; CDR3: CASSRVNTQYF
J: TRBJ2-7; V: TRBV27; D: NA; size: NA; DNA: TGTGCCAGCAGAAGATCCAGGGAGTTCTACGAGCAGTACTTC; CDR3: CASRRSREFYEQYF
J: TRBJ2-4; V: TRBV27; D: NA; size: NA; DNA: TGTGCCAGCAGTTTTTCCGGGAAGGTAAACATTCAGTACTTC; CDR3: CASSFSGKVNIQYF
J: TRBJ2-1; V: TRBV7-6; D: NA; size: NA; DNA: TGTGCCAGCAGCTTTCGCGGGACTTCGATATCCTACAATGAGCAGTTCTTC; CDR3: CASSFRGTSISYNEQFF
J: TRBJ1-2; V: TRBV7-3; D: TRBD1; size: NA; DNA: TGTGCCAGCAGCGGGCAAGGGACAGTCTATGGCTACACCTTC; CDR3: CASSGQGTVYGYTF
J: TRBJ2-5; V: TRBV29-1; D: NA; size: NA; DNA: TGCAGCGTTGAAGTGGGGGTTAGGCGGGCGGCCCAGTACTTC; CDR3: CSVEVGVRRAAQYF
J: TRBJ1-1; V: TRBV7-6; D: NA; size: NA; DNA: TGTGCCAGCAGCTTAGCAGCGGGGTTAAGGTCGCGGAACACTGAAGCTTTCTTT; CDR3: CASSLAAGLRSRNTEAFF
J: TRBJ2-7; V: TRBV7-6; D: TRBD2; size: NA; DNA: TGTGCCAGCAGCTTATCCGGGACTAGCGTGGTGTACTTC; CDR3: CASSLSGTSVVYF
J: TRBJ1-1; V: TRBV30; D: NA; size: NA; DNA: TGTGCCTGGACATTTGGCCCTGAAGCTTTCTTT; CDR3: CAWTFGPEAFF
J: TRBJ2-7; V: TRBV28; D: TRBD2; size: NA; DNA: TGTGCCAGCAGTTCCCCGGGCGGGGGGTACGAGCAGTACTTC; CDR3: CASSSPGGGYEQYF
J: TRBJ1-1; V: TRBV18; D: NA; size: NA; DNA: TGTGCCAGCTCACCTACAGGGCCGCTGGGCACTGAAGCTTTCTTT; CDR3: CASSPTGPLGTEAFF
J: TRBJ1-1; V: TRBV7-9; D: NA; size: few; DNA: TGTGCCAGCAGCCAAAGGACATCACTCCCTTGGAGGAACACTGAAGCTTTCTTT; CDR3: CASSQRTSLPWRNTEAFF
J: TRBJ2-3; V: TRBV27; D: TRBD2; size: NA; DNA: TGTGCCAGCAGTACGCGGACTAGCGACACAGATACGCAGTATTTT; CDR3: CASSTRTSDTDTQYF
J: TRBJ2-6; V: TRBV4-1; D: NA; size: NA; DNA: TGCGCCAGCAGCCAAGATGAAAGGGGCTACTACTCTGGGGCCAACGTCCTGACTTTC; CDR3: CASSQDERGYYSGANVLTF
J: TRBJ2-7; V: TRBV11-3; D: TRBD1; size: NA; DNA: TGTGCCAGCAGCCGGGGACAGATTCGCTACGAGCAGTACTTC; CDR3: CASSRGQIRYEQYF
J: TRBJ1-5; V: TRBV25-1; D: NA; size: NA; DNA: TGTGCCAGCAGTGAGGGAGGATGGAATCAGCCCCAGCATTTT; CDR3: CASSEGGWNQPQHF
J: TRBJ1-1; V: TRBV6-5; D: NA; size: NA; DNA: TGTGCCAGCAGTTCCCCGGGTGGAGCTGAAGCTTTCTTT; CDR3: CASSSPGGAEAFF
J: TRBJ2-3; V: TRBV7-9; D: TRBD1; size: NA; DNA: TGTGCCAGCAGCTCTCGGACAGGGGGCCGCGATACGCAGTATTTT; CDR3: CASSSRTGGRDTQYF
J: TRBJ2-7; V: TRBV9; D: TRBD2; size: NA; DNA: TGTGCCAGCAGCCCCCTAGCGGGAGACGGATACGAGCAGTACTTC; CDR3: CASSPLAGDGYEQYF
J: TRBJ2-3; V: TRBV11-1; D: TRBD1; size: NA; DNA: TGTGCCAGCAGCCCGGGACAGCCAAGCACAGATACGCAGTATTTT; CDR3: CASSPGQPSTDTQYF
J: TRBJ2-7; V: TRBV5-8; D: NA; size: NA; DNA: TGTGCCAGCAGACCTGCCTACGAGCAGTACTTC; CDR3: CASRPAYEQYF
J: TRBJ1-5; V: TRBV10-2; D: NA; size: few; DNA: TGCGCCAGCAGTGAGGGGGCAAGGCAGCCCCAGCATTTT; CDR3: CASSEGARQPQHF
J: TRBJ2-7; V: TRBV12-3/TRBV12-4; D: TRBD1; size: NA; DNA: TGTGCCAGCAGCTCGGACAGGGGTTACGAGCAGTACTTC; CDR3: CASSSDRGYEQYF
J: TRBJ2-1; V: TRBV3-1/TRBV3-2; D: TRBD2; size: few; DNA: TGTGCCAGCAGCCAAGCGGGACTAGCGGGAGGAATCTACAATGAGCAGTTCTTC; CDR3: CASSQAGLAGGIYNEQFF
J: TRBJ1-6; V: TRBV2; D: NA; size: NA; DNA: TGTGCCAGCAGTGAAGGACAGGCCGGTAATTCACCCCTCCACTTT; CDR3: CASSEGQAGNSPLHF
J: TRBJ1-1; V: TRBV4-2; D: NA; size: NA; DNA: TGTGCCAGCAGCCAAGAATTGAACACTGAAGCTTTCTTT; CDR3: CASSQELNTEAFF
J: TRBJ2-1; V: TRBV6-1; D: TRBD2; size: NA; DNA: TGTGCCAGCAGTGACTTAGCGGGAGGGCCTTCCTACAATGAGCAGTTCTTC; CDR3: CASSDLAGGPSYNEQFF
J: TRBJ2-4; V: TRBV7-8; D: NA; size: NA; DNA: TGTGCCAGCAGCACTAGGGAGGCAGCTCTAGCCAAAAACATTCAGTACTTC; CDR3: CASSTREAALAKNIQYF
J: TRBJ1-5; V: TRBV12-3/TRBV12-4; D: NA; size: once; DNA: TGTGCCAGCAGTTTCCGAAATCAGCCCCAGCATTTT; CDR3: CASSFRNQPQHF
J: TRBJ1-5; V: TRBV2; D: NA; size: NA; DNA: TGTGCCAGCAACGGGCCAAGTGTCGAGCAGCCCCAGCATTTT; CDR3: CASNGPSVEQPQHF
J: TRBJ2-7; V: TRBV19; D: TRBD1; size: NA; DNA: TGTGCCAGTAGTGTCTCGGGACAGAACTACGAGCAGTACTTC; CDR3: CASSVSGQNYEQYF
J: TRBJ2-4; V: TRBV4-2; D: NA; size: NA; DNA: TGTGCCAGCAGCCAGGAACAGGAAAACCTAGCCAAAAACATTCAGTACTTC; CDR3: CASSQEQENLAKNIQYF
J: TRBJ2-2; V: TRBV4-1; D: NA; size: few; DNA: TGCGCCAGCAGCCAAAGACACCTTGTAGGGGAGCTGTTTTTT; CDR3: CASSQRHLVGELFF
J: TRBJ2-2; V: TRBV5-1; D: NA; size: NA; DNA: TGCGCCAGCAGGACCCTATCGGGCACCGGGGAGCTGTTTTTT; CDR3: CASRTLSGTGELFF
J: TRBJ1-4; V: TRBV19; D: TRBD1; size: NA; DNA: TGTGCCAGTAGTGACAGGGTCGGTGAAAAACTGTTTTTT; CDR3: CASSDRVGEKLFF